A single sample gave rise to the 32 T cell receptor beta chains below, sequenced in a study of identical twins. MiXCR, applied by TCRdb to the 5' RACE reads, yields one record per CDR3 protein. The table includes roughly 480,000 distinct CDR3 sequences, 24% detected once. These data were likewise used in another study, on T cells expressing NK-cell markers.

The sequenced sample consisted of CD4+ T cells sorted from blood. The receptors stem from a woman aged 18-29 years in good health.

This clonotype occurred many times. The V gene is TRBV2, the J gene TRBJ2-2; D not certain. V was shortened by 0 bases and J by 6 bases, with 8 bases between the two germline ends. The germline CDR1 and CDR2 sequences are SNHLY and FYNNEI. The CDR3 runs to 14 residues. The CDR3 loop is CASSEASQSGELFF. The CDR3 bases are TGTGCCAGCAGTGAAGCTTCGCAATCCGGGGAGCTGTTTTTT.

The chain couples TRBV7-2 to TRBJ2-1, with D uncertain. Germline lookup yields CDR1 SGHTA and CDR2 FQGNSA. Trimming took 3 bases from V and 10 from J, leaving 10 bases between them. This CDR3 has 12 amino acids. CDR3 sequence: CASSFVQREQFF. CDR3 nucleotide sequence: TGTGCCAGCAGCTTTGTCCAAAGGGAGCAGTTCTTC.

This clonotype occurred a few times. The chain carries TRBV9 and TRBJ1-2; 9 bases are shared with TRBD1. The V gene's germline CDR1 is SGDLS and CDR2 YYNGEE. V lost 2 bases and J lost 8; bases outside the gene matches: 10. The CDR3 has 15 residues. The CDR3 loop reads CASSVSGTGKGGYTF. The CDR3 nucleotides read TGTGCCAGCAGCGTTTCCGGGACAGGGAAAGGGGGCTACACCTTC. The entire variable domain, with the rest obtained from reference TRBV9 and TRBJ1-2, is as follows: DSGVTQTPKHLITATGQRVTLRCSPRSGDLSVYWYQQSLDQGLQFLIQYYNGEERAKGNILERFSAQQFPDLHSELNLSSLELGDSALYFCASSVSGTGKGGYTFGSGTRLTVV.

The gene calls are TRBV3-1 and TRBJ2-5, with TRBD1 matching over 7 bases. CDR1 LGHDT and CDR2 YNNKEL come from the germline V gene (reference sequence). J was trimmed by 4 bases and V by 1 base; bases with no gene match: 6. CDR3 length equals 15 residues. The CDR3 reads CASSQGGQQRETQYF. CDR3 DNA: TGTGCCAGCAGCCAAGGGGGACAGCAACGAGAGACCCAGTACTTC.

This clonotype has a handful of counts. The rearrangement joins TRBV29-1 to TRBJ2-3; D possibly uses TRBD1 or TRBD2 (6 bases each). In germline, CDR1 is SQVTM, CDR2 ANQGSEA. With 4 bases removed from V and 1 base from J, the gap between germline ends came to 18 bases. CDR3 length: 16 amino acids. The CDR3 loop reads CSVGGGLEGGTDTQYF. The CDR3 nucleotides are TGCAGCGTTGGTGGGGGGCTTGAAGGGGGCACAGATACGCAGTATTTT.

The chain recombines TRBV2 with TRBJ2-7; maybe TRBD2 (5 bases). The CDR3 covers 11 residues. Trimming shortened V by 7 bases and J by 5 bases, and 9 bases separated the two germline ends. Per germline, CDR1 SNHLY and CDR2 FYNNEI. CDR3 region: CASTREHEQYF. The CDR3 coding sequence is TGTGCCAGCACGAGGGAGCACGAGCAGTACTTC.

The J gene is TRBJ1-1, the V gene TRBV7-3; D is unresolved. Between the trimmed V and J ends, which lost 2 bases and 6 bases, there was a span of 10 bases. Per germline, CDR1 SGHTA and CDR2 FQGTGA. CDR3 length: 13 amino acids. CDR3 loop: CASSLEVGAEAFF. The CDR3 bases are TGTGCCAGCAGCTTAGAGGTGGGTGCTGAAGCTTTCTTT.

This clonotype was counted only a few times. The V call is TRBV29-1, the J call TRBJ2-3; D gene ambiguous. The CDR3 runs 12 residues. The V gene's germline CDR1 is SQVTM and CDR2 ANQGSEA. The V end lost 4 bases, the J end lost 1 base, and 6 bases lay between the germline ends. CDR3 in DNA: TGCAGCGTTGGCAGACGCACAGATACGCAGTATTTT. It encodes CSVGRRTDTQYF.

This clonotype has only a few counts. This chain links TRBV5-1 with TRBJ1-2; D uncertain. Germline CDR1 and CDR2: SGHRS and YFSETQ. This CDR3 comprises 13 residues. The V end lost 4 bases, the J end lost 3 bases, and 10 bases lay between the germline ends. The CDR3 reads CASSPGWDYGYTF. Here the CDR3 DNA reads TGCGCCAGCAGCCCCGGGTGGGACTATGGCTACACCTTC.

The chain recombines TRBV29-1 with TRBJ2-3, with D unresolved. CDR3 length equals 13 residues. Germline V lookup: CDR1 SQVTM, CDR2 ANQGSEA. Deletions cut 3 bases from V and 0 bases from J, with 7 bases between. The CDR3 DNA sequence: TGCAGCGTTGACGCTCCTAGCACAGATACGCAGTATTTT. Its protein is CSVDAPSTDTQYF.

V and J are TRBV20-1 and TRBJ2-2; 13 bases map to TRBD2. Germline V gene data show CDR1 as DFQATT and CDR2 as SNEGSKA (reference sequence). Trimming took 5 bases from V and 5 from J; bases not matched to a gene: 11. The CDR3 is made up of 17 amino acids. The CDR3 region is CSAPRSLAGGRTGELFF. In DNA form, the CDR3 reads TGCAGTGCTCCACGATCACTAGCGGGGGGGCGTACCGGGGAGCTGTTTTTT.

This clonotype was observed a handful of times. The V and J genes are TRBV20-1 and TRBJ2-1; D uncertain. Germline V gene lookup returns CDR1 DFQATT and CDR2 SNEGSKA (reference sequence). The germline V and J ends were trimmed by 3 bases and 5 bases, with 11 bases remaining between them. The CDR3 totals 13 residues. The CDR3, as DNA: TGCAGTGCTAGGACGGCTTACGACAATGAGCAGTTCTTC. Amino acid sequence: CSARTAYDNEQFF.

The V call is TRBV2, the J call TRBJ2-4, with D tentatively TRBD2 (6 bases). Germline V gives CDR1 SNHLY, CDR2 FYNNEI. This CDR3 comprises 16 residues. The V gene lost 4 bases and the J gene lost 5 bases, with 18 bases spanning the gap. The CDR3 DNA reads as TGTGCCAGCAGTGGGAGGGTAGGAGGGGTACAAAACATTCAGTACTTC. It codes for CASSGRVGGVQNIQYF. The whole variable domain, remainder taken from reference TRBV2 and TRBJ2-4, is EPEVTQTPSHQVTQMGQEVILRCVPISNHLYFYWYRQILGQKVEFLVSFYNNEISEKSEIFDDQFSVERPDGSNFTLKIRSTKLEDSAMYFCASSGRVGGVQNIQYFGAGTRLSVL.

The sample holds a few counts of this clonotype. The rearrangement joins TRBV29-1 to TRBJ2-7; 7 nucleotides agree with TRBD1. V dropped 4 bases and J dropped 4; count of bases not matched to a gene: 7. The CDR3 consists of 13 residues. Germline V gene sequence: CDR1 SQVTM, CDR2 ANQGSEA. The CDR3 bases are TGCAGCGTTGGAGGCGACAGGGTGTACGAGCAGTACTTC. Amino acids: CSVGGDRVYEQYF.

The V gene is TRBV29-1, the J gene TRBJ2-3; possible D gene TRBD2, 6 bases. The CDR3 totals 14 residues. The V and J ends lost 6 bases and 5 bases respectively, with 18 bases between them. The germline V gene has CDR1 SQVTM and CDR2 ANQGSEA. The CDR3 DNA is TGCAGCGTAGGTCAGTGGCGGGGAGAAGATACGCAGTATTTT. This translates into CSVGQWRGEDTQYF.

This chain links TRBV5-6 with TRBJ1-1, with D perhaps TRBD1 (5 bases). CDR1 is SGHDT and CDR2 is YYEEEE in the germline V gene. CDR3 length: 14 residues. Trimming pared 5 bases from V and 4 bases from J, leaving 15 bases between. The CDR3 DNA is TGTGCCAGCAGTCCCGGACTGAGGGGCACTGAAGCTTTCTTT. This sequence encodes CASSPGLRGTEAFF.

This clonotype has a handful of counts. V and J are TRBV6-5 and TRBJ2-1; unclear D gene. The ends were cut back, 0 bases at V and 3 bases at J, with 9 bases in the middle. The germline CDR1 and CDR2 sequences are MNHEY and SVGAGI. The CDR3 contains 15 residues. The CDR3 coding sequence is TGTGCCAGCAGTTACTCGATGGCCTACTACAATGAGCAGTTCTTC. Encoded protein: CASSYSMAYYNEQFF.

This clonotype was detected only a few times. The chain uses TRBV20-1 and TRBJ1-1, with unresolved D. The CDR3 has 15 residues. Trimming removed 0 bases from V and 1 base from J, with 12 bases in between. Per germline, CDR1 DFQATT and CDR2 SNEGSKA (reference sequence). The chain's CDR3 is CSARDLIGANTEAFF. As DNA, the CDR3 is TGCAGTGCTAGAGATCTCATCGGCGCGAACACTGAAGCTTTCTTT.

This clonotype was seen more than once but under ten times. The CDR3 DNA reads TGTGCCAGCAGTCCTTCGGGACGGCTCACCGGGGAGCTGTTTTTT. The encoded protein is CASSPSGRLTGELFF. The chain links TRBV25-1 to TRBJ2-2; possibly TRBD1 or TRBD2 for D (5 bases each). Trimming pared 5 bases from V and 4 bases from J, leaving 14 bases between. Germline values: CDR1 MGHDK, CDR2 SYGVNS. The CDR3 is 15 residues long.

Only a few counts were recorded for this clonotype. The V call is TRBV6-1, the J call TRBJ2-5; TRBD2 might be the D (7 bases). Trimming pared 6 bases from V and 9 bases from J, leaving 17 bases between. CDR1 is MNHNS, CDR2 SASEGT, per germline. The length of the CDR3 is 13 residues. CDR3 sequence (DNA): TGTGCCAGCAGAACACAGGGAGGGCTGGCCCAGTACTTC. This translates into CASRTQGGLAQYF.

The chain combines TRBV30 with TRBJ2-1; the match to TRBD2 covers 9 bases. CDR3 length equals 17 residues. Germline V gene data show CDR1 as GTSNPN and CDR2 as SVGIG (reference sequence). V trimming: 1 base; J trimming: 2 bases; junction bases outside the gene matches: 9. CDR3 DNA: TGTGCCTGGAGTGACGCTAGCGGGAAGAAACCCTACAATGAGCAGTTCTTC. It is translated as CAWSDASGKKPYNEQFF.

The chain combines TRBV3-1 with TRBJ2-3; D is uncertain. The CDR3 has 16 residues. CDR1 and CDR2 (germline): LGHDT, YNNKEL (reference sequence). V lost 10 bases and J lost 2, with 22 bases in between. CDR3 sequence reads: CANPTGISQHTDTQYF. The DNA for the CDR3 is TGTGCCAACCCCACGGGTATATCACAGCACACAGATACGCAGTATTTT.

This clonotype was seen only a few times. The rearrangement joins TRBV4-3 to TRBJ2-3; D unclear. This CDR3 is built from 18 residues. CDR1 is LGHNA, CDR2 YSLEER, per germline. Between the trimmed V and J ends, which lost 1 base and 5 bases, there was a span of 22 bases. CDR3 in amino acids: CASSQAAHPAPDGDTQYF. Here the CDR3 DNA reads TGCGCCAGCAGCCAAGCAGCCCACCCGGCCCCAGACGGAGATACGCAGTATTTT.

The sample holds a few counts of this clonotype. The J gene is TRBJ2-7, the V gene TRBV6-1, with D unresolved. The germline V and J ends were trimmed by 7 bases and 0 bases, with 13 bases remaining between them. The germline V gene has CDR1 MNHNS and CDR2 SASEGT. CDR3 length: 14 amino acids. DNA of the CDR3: TGTGCCAGCAAAAGAGCCCTAGACTCCTACGAGCAGTACTTC. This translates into CASKRALDSYEQYF.

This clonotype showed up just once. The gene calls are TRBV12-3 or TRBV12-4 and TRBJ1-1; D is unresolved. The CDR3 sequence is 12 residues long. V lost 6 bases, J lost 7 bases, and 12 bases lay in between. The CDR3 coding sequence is TGTGCCAGCAGAGGTAAGCGGTATGAAGCTTTCTTT. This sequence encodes CASRGKRYEAFF.

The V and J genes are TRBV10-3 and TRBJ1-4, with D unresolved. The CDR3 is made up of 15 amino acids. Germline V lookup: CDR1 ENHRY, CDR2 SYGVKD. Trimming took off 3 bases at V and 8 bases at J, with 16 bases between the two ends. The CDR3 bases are TGTGCCATCAGTGACTCGGGAAGGGTTAGAGAAAAACTGTTTTTT. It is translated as CAISDSGRVREKLFF.

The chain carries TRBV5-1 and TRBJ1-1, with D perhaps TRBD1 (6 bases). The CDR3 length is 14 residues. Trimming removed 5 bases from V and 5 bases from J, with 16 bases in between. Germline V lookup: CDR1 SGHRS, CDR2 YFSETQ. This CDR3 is CASRPIRGGTEAFF. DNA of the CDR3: TGCGCCAGCAGACCAATCAGGGGTGGGACTGAAGCTTTCTTT.

The CDR3 DNA follows: TGTGCCAGCAGTTTTAGCGGGGGGAGAGAGACCCAGTACTTC. Its translation: CASSFSGGRETQYF. V usage is TRBV12-3 or TRBV12-4 and J usage is TRBJ2-5, with 10 bases identical to TRBD2. CDR3 size: 14 residues. Unmatched junction bases numbered 2, after V lost 3 bases and J lost 4 bases.

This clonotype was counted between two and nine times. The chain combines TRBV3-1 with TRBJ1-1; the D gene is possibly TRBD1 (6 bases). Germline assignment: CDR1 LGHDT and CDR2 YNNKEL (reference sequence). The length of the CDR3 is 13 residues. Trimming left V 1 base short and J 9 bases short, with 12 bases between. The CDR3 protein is CASSQGRGGQAFF. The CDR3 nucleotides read TGTGCCAGCAGCCAAGGGCGTGGGGGGCAAGCTTTCTTT.

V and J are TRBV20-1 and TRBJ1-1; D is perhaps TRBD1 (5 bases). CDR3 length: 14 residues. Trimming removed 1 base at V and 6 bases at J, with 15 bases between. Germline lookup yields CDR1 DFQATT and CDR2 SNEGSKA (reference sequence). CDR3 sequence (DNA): TGCAGTGCTAGAGTTGGGGGGACGGGGTCTGAAGCTTTCTTT. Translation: CSARVGGTGSEAFF.

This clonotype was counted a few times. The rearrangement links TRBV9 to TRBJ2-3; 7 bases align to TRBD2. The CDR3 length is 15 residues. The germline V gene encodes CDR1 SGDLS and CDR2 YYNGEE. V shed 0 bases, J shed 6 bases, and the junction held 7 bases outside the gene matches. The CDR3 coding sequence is TGTGCCAGCAGCGTAGGGGACTATCGGAGCGATACGCAGTATTTT. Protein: CASSVGDYRSDTQYF.

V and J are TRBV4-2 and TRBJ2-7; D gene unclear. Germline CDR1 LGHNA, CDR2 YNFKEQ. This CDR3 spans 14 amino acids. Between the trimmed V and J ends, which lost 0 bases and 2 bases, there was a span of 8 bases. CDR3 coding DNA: TGTGCCAGCAGCCAAGAGGTCAGAACCTACGAGCAGTACTTC. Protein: CASSQEVRTYEQYF.